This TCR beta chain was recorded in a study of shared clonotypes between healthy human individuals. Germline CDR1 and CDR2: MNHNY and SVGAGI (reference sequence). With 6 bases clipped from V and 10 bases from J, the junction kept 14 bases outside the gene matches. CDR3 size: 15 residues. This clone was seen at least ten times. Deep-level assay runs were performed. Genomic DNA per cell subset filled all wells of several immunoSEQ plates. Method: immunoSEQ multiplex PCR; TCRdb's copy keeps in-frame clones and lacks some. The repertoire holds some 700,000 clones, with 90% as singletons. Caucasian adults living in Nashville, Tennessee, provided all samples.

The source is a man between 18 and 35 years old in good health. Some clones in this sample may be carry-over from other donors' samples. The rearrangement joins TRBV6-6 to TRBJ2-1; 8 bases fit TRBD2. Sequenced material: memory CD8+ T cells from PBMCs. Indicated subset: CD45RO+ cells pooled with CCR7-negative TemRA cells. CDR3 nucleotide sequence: TGTGCCAGCAGCTCGTCGCGGGGGGAATCGGGAGAGCAGTTCTTC. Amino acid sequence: CASSSSRGESGEQFF.